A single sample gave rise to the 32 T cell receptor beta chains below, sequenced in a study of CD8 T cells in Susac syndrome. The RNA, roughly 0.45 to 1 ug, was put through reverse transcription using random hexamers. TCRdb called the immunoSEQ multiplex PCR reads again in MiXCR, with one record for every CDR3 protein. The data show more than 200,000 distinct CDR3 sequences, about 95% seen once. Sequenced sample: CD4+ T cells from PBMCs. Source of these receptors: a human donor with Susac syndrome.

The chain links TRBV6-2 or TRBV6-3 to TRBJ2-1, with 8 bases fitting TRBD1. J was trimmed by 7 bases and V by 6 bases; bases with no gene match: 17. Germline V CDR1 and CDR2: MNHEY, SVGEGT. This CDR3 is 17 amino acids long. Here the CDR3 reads CASRPPGQGHLRNEQFF. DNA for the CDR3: TGTGCCAGCAGACCCCCTGGACAGGGACATTTACGGAATGAGCAGTTCTTC.

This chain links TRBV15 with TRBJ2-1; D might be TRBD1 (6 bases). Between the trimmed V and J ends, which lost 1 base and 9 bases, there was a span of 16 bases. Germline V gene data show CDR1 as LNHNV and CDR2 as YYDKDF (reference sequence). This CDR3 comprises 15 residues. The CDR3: CATSRAGERGTEQFF. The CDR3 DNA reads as TGTGCCACCAGCAGAGCAGGGGAGAGAGGCACTGAGCAGTTCTTC.

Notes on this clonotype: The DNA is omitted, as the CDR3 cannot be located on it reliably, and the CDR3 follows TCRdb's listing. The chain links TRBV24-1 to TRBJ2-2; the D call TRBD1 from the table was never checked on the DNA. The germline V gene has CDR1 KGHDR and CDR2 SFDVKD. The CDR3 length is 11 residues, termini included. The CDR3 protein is CATGGPGSCFF.

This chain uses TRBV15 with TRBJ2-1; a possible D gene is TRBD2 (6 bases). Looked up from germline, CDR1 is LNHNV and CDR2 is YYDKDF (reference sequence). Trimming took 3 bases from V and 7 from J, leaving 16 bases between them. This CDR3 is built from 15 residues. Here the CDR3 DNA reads TGTGCCACCAGCAGGGCCGGGGGACCCCTGAATGAGCAGTTCTTC. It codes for CATSRAGGPLNEQFF.

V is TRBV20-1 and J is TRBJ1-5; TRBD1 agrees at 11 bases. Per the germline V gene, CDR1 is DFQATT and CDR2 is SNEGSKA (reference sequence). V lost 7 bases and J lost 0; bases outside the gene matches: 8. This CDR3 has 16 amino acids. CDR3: CSVVGQGEYSNQPQHF. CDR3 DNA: TGCAGTGTTGTGGGACAGGGGGAATATAGCAATCAGCCCCAGCATTTT.

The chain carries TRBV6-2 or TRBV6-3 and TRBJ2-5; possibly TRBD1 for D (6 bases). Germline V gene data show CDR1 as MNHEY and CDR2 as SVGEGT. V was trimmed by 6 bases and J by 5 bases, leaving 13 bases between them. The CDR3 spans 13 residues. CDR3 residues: CASSPRGSETQYF. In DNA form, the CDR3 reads TGTGCCAGCAGCCCCAGGGGAAGCGAGACCCAGTACTTC.

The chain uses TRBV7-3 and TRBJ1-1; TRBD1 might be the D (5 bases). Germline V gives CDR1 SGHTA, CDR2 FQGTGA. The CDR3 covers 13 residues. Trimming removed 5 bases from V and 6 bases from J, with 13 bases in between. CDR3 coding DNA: TGTGCCAGCAGCCCAGGGTCCATGCCTGAAGCTTTCTTT. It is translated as CASSPGSMPEAFF.

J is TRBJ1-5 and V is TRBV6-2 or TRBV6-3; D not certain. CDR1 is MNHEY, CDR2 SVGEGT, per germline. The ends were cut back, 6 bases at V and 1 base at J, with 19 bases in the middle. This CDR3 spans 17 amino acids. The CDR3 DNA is TGTGCCAGCAGCACAACCCGGGCCCAGAGGAGCAATCAGCCCCAGCATTTT. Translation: CASSTTRAQRSNQPQHF.

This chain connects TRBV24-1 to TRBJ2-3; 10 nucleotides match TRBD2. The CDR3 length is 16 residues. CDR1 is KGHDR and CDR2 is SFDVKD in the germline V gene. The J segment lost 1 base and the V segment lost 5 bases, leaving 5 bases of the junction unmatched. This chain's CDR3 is CATSVGLAGGTDTQYF. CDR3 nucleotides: TGTGCCACCAGTGTCGGGCTAGCGGGGGGCACAGATACGCAGTATTTT.

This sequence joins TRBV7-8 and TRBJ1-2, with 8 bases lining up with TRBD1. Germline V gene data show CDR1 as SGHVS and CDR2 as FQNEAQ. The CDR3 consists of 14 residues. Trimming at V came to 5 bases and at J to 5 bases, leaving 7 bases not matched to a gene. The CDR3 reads CASSHQDRAYGYTF. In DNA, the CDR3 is TGTGCCAGCAGCCACCAGGACAGGGCTTATGGCTACACCTTC. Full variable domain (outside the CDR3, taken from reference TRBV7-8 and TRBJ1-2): GAGVSQSPRYKVAKRGQDVALRCDPISGHVSLFWYQQALGQGPEFLTYFQNEAQLDKSGLPSDRFFAERPEGSVSTLKIQRTQQEDSAVYLCASSHQDRAYGYTFGSGTRLTVV.

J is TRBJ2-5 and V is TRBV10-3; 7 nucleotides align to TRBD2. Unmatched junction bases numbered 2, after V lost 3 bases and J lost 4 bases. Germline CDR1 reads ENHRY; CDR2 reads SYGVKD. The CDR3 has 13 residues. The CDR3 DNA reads TGTGCCATCAGTGAAGCTAGCGGAGAGACCCAGTACTTC. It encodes CAISEASGETQYF.

This CDR3 reads CAWSLQRAAEKLFF. CDR3 coding DNA: TGTGCCTGGAGTCTCCAGAGGGCGGCTGAAAAACTGTTTTTT. The gene calls are TRBV30 and TRBJ1-4; D uncertain. V lost 2 bases and J 7 bases, leaving 14 bases between the germline ends. CDR3 length equals 14 residues. The germline V gene encodes CDR1 GTSNPN and CDR2 SVGIG (reference sequence).

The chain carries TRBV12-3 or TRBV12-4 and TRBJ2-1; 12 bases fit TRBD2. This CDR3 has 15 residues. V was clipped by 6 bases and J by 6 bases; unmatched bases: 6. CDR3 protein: CASRRGLAGPNEQFF. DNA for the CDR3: TGTGCCAGCAGGCGGGGACTAGCGGGCCCCAATGAGCAGTTCTTC.

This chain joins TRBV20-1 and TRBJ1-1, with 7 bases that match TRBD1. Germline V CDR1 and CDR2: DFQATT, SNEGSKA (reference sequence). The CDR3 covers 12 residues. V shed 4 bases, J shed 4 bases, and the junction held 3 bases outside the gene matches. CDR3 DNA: TGCAGTGCTATTCGACAGGGCACTGAAGCTTTCTTT. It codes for CSAIRQGTEAFF.

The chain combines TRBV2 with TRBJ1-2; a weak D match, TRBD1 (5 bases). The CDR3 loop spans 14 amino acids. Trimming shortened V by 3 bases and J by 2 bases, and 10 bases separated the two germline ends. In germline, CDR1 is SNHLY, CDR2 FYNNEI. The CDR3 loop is CASSDRERNYGYTF. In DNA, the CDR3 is TGTGCCAGCAGTGACAGGGAGAGGAACTATGGCTACACCTTC. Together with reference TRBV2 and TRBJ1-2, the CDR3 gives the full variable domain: EPEVTQTPSHQVTQMGQEVILRCVPISNHLYFYWYRQILGQKVEFLVSFYNNEISEKSEIFDDQFSVERPDGSNFTLKIRSTKLEDSAMYFCASSDRERNYGYTFGSGTRLTVV.

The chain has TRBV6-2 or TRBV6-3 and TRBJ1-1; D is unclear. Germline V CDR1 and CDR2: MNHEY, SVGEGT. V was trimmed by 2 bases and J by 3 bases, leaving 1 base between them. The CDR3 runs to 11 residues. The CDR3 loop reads CASSYDTEAFF. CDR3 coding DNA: TGTGCCAGCAGTTACGACACTGAAGCTTTCTTT.

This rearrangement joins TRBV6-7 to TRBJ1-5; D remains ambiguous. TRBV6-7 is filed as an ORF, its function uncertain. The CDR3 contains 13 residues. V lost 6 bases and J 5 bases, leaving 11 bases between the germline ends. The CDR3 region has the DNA TGTGCCAGCAGCTTTCGCTGGGATCAGCCCCAGCATTTT. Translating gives CASSFRWDQPQHF.

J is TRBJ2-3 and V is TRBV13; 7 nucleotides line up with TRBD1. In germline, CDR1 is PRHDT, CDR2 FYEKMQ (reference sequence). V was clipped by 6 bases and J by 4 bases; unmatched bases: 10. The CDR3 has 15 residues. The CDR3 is CASSPTGADPDTQYF. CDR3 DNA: TGTGCCAGCAGTCCCACAGGGGCCGATCCAGATACGCAGTATTTT.

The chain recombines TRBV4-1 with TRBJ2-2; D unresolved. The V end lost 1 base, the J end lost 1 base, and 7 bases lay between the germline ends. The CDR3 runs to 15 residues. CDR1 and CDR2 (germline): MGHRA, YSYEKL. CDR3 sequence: CASSQAVGNTGELFF. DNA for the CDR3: TGCGCCAGCAGCCAAGCTGTCGGGAACACCGGGGAGCTGTTTTTT.

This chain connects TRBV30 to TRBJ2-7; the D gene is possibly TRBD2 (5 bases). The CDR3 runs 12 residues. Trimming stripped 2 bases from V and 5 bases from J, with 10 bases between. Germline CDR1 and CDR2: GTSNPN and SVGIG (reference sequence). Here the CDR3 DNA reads TGTGCCTGGAGTCCCGCCGGGGACGAGCAGTACTTC. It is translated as CAWSPAGDEQYF.

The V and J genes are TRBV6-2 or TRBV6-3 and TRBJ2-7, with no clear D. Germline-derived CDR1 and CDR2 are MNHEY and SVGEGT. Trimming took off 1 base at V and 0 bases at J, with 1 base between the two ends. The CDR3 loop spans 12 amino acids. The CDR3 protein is CASSYYSYEQYF. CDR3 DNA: TGTGCCAGCAGTTACTACTCCTACGAGCAGTACTTC.

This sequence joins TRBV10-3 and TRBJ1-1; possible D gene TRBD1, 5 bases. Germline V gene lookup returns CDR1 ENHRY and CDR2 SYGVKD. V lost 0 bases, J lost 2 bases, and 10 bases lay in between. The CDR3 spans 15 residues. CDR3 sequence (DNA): TGTGCCATCAGTGAGTCGGGAGGGGCAAACACTGAAGCTTTCTTT. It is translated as CAISESGGANTEAFF.

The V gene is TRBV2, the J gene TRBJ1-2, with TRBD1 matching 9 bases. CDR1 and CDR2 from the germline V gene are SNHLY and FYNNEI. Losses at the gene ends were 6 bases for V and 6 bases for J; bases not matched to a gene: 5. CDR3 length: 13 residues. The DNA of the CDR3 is TGTGCCAGCAGGGGGGACAGGGTGAATGGCTACACCTTC. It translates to CASRGDRVNGYTF.

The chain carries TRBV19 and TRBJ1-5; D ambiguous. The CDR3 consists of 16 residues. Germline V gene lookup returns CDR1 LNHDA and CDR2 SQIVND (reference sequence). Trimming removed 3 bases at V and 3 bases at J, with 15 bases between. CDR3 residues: CASSIREGFDNQPQHF. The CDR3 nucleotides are TGTGCCAGTAGTATCCGTGAGGGATTCGACAATCAGCCCCAGCATTTT.

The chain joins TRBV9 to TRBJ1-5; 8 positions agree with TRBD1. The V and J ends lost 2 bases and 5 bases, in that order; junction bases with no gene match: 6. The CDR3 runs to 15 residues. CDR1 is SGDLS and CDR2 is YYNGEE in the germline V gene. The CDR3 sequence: CASSVGATGDQPQHF. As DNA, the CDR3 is TGTGCCAGCAGCGTGGGGGCGACAGGGGATCAGCCCCAGCATTTT.

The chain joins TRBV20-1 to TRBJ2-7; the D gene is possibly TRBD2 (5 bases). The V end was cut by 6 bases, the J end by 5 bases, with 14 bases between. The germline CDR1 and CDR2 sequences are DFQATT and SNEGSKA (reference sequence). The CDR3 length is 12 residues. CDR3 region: CSAPDLAHEQYF. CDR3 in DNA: TGCAGTGCCCCGGACCTAGCCCACGAGCAGTACTTC.

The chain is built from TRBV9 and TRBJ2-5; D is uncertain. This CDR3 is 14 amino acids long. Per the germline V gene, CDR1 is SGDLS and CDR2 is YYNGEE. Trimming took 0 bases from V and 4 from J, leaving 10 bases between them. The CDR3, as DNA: TGTGCCAGCAGCGTAGGGAGTTTTGGAGAGACCCAGTACTTC. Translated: CASSVGSFGETQYF.

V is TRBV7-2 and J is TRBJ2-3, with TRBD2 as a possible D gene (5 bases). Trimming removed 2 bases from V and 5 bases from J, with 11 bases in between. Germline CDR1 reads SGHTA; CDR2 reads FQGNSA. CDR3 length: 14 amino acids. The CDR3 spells CASSLTGGGDTQYF. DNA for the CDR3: TGTGCCAGCAGCTTAACCGGAGGCGGAGATACGCAGTATTTT. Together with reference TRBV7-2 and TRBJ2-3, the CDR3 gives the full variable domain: GAGVSQSPSNKVTEKGKDVELRCDPISGHTALYWYRQSLGQGLEFLIYFQGNSAPDKSGLPSDRFSAERTGGSVSTLTIQRTQQEDSAVYLCASSLTGGGDTQYFGPGTRLTVL.

CDR3 coding DNA: TGTGCCAGCAGCGAAACAGGGGGCGGCTACGAGCAGTACTTC. Protein sequence: CASSETGGGYEQYF. The chain recombines TRBV12-3 or TRBV12-4 with TRBJ2-7; 9 bases are a match to TRBD1. V dropped 6 bases and J dropped 3; count of bases not matched to a gene: 6. This CDR3 has 14 amino acids.

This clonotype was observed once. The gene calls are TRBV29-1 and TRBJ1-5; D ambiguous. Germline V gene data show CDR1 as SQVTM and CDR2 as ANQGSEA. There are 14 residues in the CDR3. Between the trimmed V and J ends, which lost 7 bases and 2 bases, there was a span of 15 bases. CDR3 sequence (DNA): TGCAGCGCTGGGGTTCCTAGGGGCAATCAGCCCCAGCATTTT. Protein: CSAGVPRGNQPQHF.

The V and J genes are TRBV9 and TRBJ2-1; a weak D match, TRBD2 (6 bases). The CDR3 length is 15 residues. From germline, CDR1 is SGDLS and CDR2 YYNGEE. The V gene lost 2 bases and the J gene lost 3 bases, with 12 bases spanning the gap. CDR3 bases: TGTGCCAGCAGCGTTACCGGGACTCACTACAATGAGCAGTTCTTC. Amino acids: CASSVTGTHYNEQFF.

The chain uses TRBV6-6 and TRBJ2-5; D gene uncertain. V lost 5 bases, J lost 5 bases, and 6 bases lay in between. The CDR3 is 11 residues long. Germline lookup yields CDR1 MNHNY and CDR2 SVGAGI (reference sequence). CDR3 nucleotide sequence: TGTGCCAGCAGTCACAGCGAGACCCAGTACTTC. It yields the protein CASSHSETQYF.